This T cell receptor (beta chain) was captured by sequencing in a study of CD8 T cells in Susac syndrome. Overall study results and limits: The study's TCR sequencing and HLA analysis covered a relatively small number of individuals, and the study acknowledged this.

Details on this clonotype: Its matching antigen is unknown.

This CDR3 has 16 amino acids. The V end was cut by 0 bases, the J end by 0 bases, with 8 bases between. The germline V gene has CDR1 MNHEY and CDR2 SVGEGT. The RNA, about 0.45 to 1 ug, was put through reverse transcription using random hexamers. An immunoSEQ multiplex PCR amplified TCR beta CDR3 over 54 Vbeta and 13 Jbeta. TCRdb used MiXCR to reprocess the immunoSEQ multiplex PCR reads, holding one entry per CDR3 protein. The sample contains hundreds of thousands of distinct CDR3 sequences, roughly 85% of which appear only once. The TCR comes from a human donor with multiple sclerosis. The specimen was CD8+ T cells from PBMCs. The chain recombines TRBV6-2 or TRBV6-3 with TRBJ2-2; no clear D. CDR3 sequence: CASSYSMRANTGELFF. The CDR3 nucleotides read TGTGCCAGCAGTTACTCGATGCGCGCGAACACCGGGGAGCTGTTTTTT.